Below, 17 T cell receptor beta chains from the same sample are listed, as sequenced in a study of tumor and adjacent non-tumor tissue in lung cancer. A modified ARM-PCR protocol with three rounds of nested PCR amplified TCRbeta. A single record per CDR3 protein comes from TCRdb applying MiXCR to the multiplex PCR reads. The sample includes over 130,000 distinct CDR3 sequences, roughly 70% of them seen just once. This sample's RNA came from whole unsorted tissue. The sample consisted of lung tumor tissue. These receptors were collected from a man in his fifties or sixties with small cell lung cancer.

Of note for this clonotype: The CDR3 carries no conserved terminal phenylalanine or tryptophan, so it likely arises from a read error. The rearrangement uses TRBV20-1 and TRBJ2-1, with 9 bases identical to TRBD2. J lost 7 bases, V lost 4 bases, and 8 bases had no gene match. CDR1 is DFQATT and CDR2 is SNEGSKA in the germline V gene (reference sequence). The CDR3 is made up of 14 amino acids. CDR3 sequence: CSATRTSAWNEQFL. For the CDR3, the DNA is TGCAGTGCTACAAGGACTAGCGCCTGGAATGAGCAGTTCTTA.

CDR3 sequence: CASSTTETQYF. Written as DNA, the CDR3 is TGTGCCAGCAGTACCACAGAGACCCAGTACTTC. The chain links TRBV12-3 or TRBV12-4 to TRBJ2-5; unclear D gene. The CDR3 totals 11 residues. V was trimmed by 5 bases and J by 4 bases, leaving 5 bases between them.

Regarding this clonotype: Lacking the conserved final phenylalanine or tryptophan, this CDR3 likely reflects a read error. The rearrangement joins TRBV4-1 to TRBJ2-5; D may correspond to TRBD1 or TRBD2 (5 bases each). V was trimmed by 5 bases and J by 1 base, leaving 14 bases between them. The CDR3 has 15 residues. Looked up from germline, CDR1 is MGHRA and CDR2 is YSYEKL. The CDR3 coding sequence is TGCGCCAGCAGCGCCGGGATAGGGGCCCAAGAGACCCAGTACATC. It codes for CASSAGIGAQETQYI.

The V gene is TRBV4-1, the J gene TRBJ2-1; D gene ambiguous. This CDR3 has 15 residues. The V gene lost 4 bases and the J gene lost 2 bases, with 12 bases spanning the gap. Germline lookup yields CDR1 MGHRA and CDR2 YSYEKL. CDR3 DNA sequence: TGCGCCAGCAGCCCTACGGTTATGGCCTACAATGAGCAGTTCTTC. It is translated as CASSPTVMAYNEQFF.

This clonotype was seen at least ten times. This chain's CDR3 is CSARFGLRTDTQYF. In DNA form, the CDR3 reads TGCAGTGCTAGATTTGGGTTACGTACAGATACGCAGTATTTT. V gene TRBV20-1 combines with J gene TRBJ2-3; D is undetermined. The CDR3 spans 14 residues. Germline V gene data show CDR1 as DFQATT and CDR2 as SNEGSKA (reference sequence). V lost 2 bases and J lost 3, with 12 bases in between.

This clonotype was seen just once. As the CDR3 is not closed by the conserved phenylalanine or tryptophan, this likely results from a read error. V usage is TRBV11-2 and J usage is TRBJ2-7, with D hard to call. Germline CDR1 and CDR2: SGHAT and FQNNGV. This CDR3 is built from 14 residues. The CDR3 DNA follows: TGTGCCAACAGCTTAGGACGGAGATCCTACGAGCAGTACTTA. This translates into CANSLGRRSYEQYL.

Remarks on this clonotype: At one of its ends the junction is not consistent with the germline gene, which may arise from a read error. The chain has TRBV29-1 and TRBJ2-1; TRBD2 agrees at 12 bases. Germline assignment: CDR1 SQVTM and CDR2 ANQGSEA. The CDR3 contains 14 residues. CDR3: CSAVGTSGFNEQFF. DNA of the CDR3: TGCAGCGCTGTCGGGACTAGCGGGTTCAATGAGCAATTCTTC.

The rearrangement joins TRBV20-1 to TRBJ2-7; TRBD2 matches at 7 bases. The germline gives CDR1 DFQATT, CDR2 SNEGSKA (reference sequence). V lost 0 bases and J lost 0; bases outside the gene matches: 5. The CDR3 runs 15 residues. The CDR3 loop is CSARDPGGSSYEQYF. The DNA of the CDR3 is TGCAGTGCTAGAGATCCGGGCGGGAGCTCCTACGAGCAGTACTTC.

The genes are TRBV7-3 and TRBJ2-1; tentatively, D is TRBD2 (6 bases). Germline CDR1 SGHTA, CDR2 FQGTGA. The CDR3 runs to 15 residues. The ends were cut back, 7 bases at V and 9 bases at J, with 22 bases in the middle. CDR3 residues: CASNRLARGVGEQFF. As DNA, the CDR3 is TGTGCCAGCAACCGCCTAGCGAGAGGAGTTGGTGAGCAGTTCTTC.

The chain uses TRBV6-5 and TRBJ1-2; unclear D gene. The ends were cut back, 0 bases at V and 4 bases at J, with 18 bases in the middle. The CDR3 has 17 amino acids. Germline V gives CDR1 MNHEY, CDR2 SVGAGI. The CDR3 DNA is TGTGCCAGCAGTTACTCGAATCCCGGGGAGGGTTGCTATGGCTACACCTTC. Translation gives CASSYSNPGEGCYGYTF.

This chain joins TRBV20-1 and TRBJ2-7; 8 nucleotides match TRBD2. The germline gives CDR1 DFQATT, CDR2 SNEGSKA (reference sequence). This CDR3 region has 14 residues. CDR3 residues: CSPRGLAGSYEQYV. The CDR3 DNA reads TGCAGTCCTAGAGGGCTAGCGGGCTCCTACGAGCAGTACGTC.

This clonotype has just a few counts. The chain joins TRBV4-1 to TRBJ2-6, with 9 bases lining up with TRBD1. Germline V CDR1 and CDR2: MGHRA, YSYEKL. The CDR3 contains 16 residues. V shed 1 base, J shed 2 bases, and the junction held 0 bases outside the gene matches. CDR3 bases: TGCGCCAGCAGCCAAGGGACAGGGGCTGGGGCCAACGTCCTGACTTTC. This codes for CASSQGTGAGANVLTF.

This clonotype has a count of ten or more. This chain connects TRBV10-2 to TRBJ2-5; D is unclear. This CDR3 is built from 13 residues. Germline V CDR1 and CDR2: WSHSY, SAAADI. V was cut by 3 bases and J by 4 bases, with 9 bases left in between. CDR3 sequence: CASSDFVGETQYF. CDR3 in DNA: TGCGCCAGCAGTGATTTCGTGGGAGAGACCCAGTACTTC.

Points on this clonotype: This may be a read error: a much more frequent sequence differs by one nucleotide. The CDR3: CSANRDKGRNSPLHF. CDR3 coding DNA: TGCAGTGCTAACCGGGACAAGGGGCGGAATTCACCCCTCCACTTT. The rearrangement uses TRBV20-1 and TRBJ1-6, with D perhaps TRBD1 (6 bases). The germline V gene encodes CDR1 DFQATT and CDR2 SNEGSKA (reference sequence). Deletions cut 4 bases from V and 7 bases from J, with 17 bases between. This CDR3 region has 15 residues.

CDR3 region: CASSEIGTGWYNSPLHF. CDR3 DNA sequence: TGTGCCAGCAGTGAAATTGGGACAGGGTGGTATAATTCACCCCTCCACTTT. The chain links TRBV6-1 to TRBJ1-6; 9 bases match TRBD1. The CDR3 length is 17 residues. CDR1 is MNHNS and CDR2 is SASEGT in the germline V gene. V shed 2 bases, J shed 4 bases, and the junction held 6 bases outside the gene matches.

Remarks on this clonotype: This may be a read error: a much more frequent sequence differs by one nucleotide. The rearrangement uses TRBV29-1 and TRBJ1-2, with unresolved D. This CDR3 has 14 residues. Germline CDR1 and CDR2: SQVTM and ANQGSEA. CDR3 protein: CSIEVVWRGNGYTF. For the CDR3, the DNA is TGCAGCATTGAAGTAGTTTGGCGAGGGAACGGCTACACCTTC.

This clonotype appeared a few times. Mismatch with germline at one junction end may stem from a read error. The chain employs TRBV11-1 and TRBJ1-1; D is ambiguous. CDR1 SGHAT and CDR2 FQDESV come from the germline V gene (reference sequence). This CDR3 contains 13 residues. The CDR3 nucleotides are TGTGTCAGCAGCTTAGGAGGGAACACTGAAGCTTTCTTT. Protein sequence: CVSSLGGNTEAFF. Variable domain in full (rest from reference TRBV11-1 and TRBJ1-1): EAEVAQSPRYKITEKSQAVAFWCDPISGHATLYWYRQILGQGPELLVQFQDESVVDDSQLPKDRFSAERLKGVDSTLKIQPAELGDSAMYLCVSSLGGNTEAFFGQGTRLTVV.